Each of the 25 T cell receptor beta chains below was sequenced from the same sample in a study of OX40 agonist ivuxolimab in advanced cancers. Sequenced by immunoSEQ multiplex PCR; TCRdb stores in-frame clones only, minus some. Among 65,000 to 75,000 clones listed, roughly 90% were seen once. Specimen: CD4+ or CD8+ T cells sorted from blood, collected in a trial of the OX40 agonist ivuxolimab. Receptors were obtained from an adult with an advanced solid tumor such as melanoma, head and neck, liver or kidney cancer.

V and J are TRBV2 and TRBJ2-7; D is tentatively TRBD1 or TRBD2 (5 bases each). With 6 bases removed from V and 2 bases from J, the gap between germline ends came to 17 bases. The germline gives CDR1 SNHLY, CDR2 FYNNEI. The CDR3 sequence is 15 residues long. The CDR3 protein is CASSLGGGFTYEQYF. CDR3 DNA sequence: TGTGCCAGCAGCCTGGGTGGGGGTTTTACCTACGAGCAGTACTTC.

The chain carries TRBV6-6 and TRBJ1-1; D remains unclear. Trimming removed 2 bases from V and 1 base from J, with 5 bases in between. CDR1 and CDR2 from the germline V gene are MNHNY and SVGAGI (reference sequence). The CDR3 loop spans 13 amino acids. The chain's CDR3 is CASSYAENTEAFF. The CDR3 coding sequence is TGTGCCAGCAGTTACGCCGAGAACACTGAAGCTTTCTTT.

The J gene is TRBJ2-3, the V gene TRBV5-1, with 7 bases matching TRBD1. Germline V gene sequence: CDR1 SGHRS, CDR2 YFSETQ. This CDR3 has 15 amino acids. V shed 4 bases and J 0 bases; nucleotides not matched to a gene: 5. The CDR3 loop reads CASSNTGASTDTQYF. The CDR3 DNA reads TGCGCCAGCAGCAACACAGGGGCCAGCACAGATACGCAGTATTTT.

V gene TRBV28 combines with J gene TRBJ2-7; D uncertain. Germline V gives CDR1 MDHEN, CDR2 SYDVKM. This CDR3 has 15 residues. Trimming pared 7 bases from V and 9 bases from J, leaving 25 bases between. CDR3: CASTTSRAGVQGQYF. In DNA, the CDR3 is TGTGCCAGCACAACGAGCCGCGCTGGGGTTCAAGGGCAGTACTTC. The full variable domain, completed using reference TRBV28 and TRBJ2-7, is DVKVTQSSRYLVKRTGEKVFLECVQDMDHENMFWYRQDPGLGLRLIYFSYDVKMKEKGDIPEGYSVSREKKERFSLILESASTNQTSMYLCASTTSRAGVQGQYFGPGTRLTVT.

This chain joins TRBV4-1 and TRBJ2-1; D remains ambiguous. The CDR3 sequence is 15 residues long. Trimming shortened V by 1 base and J by 6 bases, and 13 bases separated the two germline ends. CDR1 and CDR2 (germline): MGHRA, YSYEKL. Here the CDR3 DNA reads TGCGCCAGCAGCCAAGGGGAACAGTACCCCAATGAGCAGTTCTTC. As protein: CASSQGEQYPNEQFF.

The table lists this clone with a few counts. This chain joins TRBV7-8 and TRBJ2-7; no definite D call. The CDR3 length is 13 residues. V was pared by 3 bases and J by 3 bases, with 9 bases between. CDR1 SGHVS and CDR2 FQNEAQ come from the germline V gene. The CDR3 region has the DNA TGTGCCAGCAGCTTGTCAGAAAGCTACGAGCAGTACTTC. Encoded protein: CASSLSESYEQYF.

This chain joins TRBV28 and TRBJ2-7; D is possibly TRBD1 or TRBD2 (5 bases each). From germline, CDR1 is MDHEN and CDR2 SYDVKM. The CDR3 contains 13 residues. Trimming left V 3 bases short and J 7 bases short, with 13 bases between. CDR3 residues: CASSFPGWGEQYF. The CDR3 DNA is TGTGCCAGCAGTTTCCCAGGGTGGGGGGAGCAGTACTTC.

The chain uses TRBV7-2 and TRBJ2-3; TRBD2 might be the D (6 bases). Germline CDR1 SGHTA, CDR2 FQGNSA. The length of the CDR3 is 16 residues. V was cut by 1 base and J by 8 bases, with 19 bases left in between. CDR3 nucleotide sequence: TGTGCCAGCAGCTTAGAAAGGGCGGAGGGAGGTCGTACGCAGTATTTT. It translates to CASSLERAEGGRTQYF.

This chain uses TRBV10-2 with TRBJ1-3; D call uncertain. CDR1 and CDR2 (germline): WSHSY, SAAADI. Between the trimmed V and J ends, which lost 6 bases and 0 bases, there was a span of 9 bases. The CDR3 extends over 14 amino acids. The CDR3 sequence is CASRDGSSGNTIYF. CDR3 sequence (DNA): TGCGCCAGCAGGGACGGGAGCTCTGGAAACACCATATATTTT.

This chain joins TRBV28 and TRBJ2-2, with D possibly TRBD1 on 5 matching bases. Trimming removed 3 bases at V and 5 bases at J, with 13 bases between. This CDR3 region has 15 residues. CDR1 and CDR2 (germline): MDHEN, SYDVKM. The CDR3 nucleotides read TGTGCCAGCAGTTTGGACAAGACAAGAACCGGGGAGCTGTTTTTT. Protein product: CASSLDKTRTGELFF.

This clone appeared a few times. This chain uses TRBV6-5 with TRBJ2-2; TRBD2 agrees at 8 bases. With V trimmed by 7 bases and J by 5 bases, 6 bases remained unmatched. Germline V gene sequence: CDR1 MNHEY, CDR2 SVGAGI. This CDR3 has 14 amino acids. DNA of the CDR3: TGTGCCAGCATTCGCAGCGGGAGAACCGGGGAGCTGTTTTTT. Its translation is CASIRSGRTGELFF.

The CDR3 loop is CASSSGPNTEAFF. Written as DNA, the CDR3 is TGTGCCAGCAGCTCGGGCCCTAACACTGAAGCTTTCTTT. The rearrangement links TRBV7-3 to TRBJ1-1; D call uncertain. CDR3 length: 13 amino acids. The V end lost 4 bases, the J end lost 2 bases, and 8 bases lay between the germline ends. In germline, CDR1 is SGHTA, CDR2 FQGTGA.

J is TRBJ2-7 and V is TRBV5-4; TRBD2 might be the D (6 bases). V was pared by 1 base and J by 6 bases, with 26 bases between. From germline, CDR1 is SGHNT and CDR2 YYREEE (reference sequence). The CDR3 covers 18 residues. The CDR3 nucleotides read TGTGCCAGCAGCTTGAAGGCGGGACCCGGATTCCCGCCTCGCGAGCAGTACTTC. Its translation is CASSLKAGPGFPPREQYF.

CDR3 sequence (DNA): TGCAGTGCTAAGCCCCTTGGCTACACCTTC. Translation: CSAKPLGYTF. This sequence joins TRBV20-1 and TRBJ1-2; D ambiguous. V dropped 4 bases and J dropped 7 bases, with 7 bases sitting between them. Looked up from germline, CDR1 is DFQATT and CDR2 is SNEGSKA (reference sequence). The length of the CDR3 is 10 residues.

The J gene is TRBJ2-7, the V gene TRBV7-8, with D unclear. Trimming shortened V by 0 bases and J by 2 bases, and 2 bases separated the two germline ends. The length of the CDR3 is 12 residues. Germline CDR1 SGHVS, CDR2 FQNEAQ. The CDR3 sequence is CASSLATYEQYF. In DNA form, the CDR3 reads TGTGCCAGCAGCTTAGCCACCTACGAGCAGTACTTC.

V is TRBV11-3 and J is TRBJ1-1, with D perhaps matching TRBD1 (5 bases). Germline assignment: CDR1 SGHNT and CDR2 YENEEA. V was shortened by 2 bases and J by 4 bases, with 11 bases between the two germline ends. CDR3 size: 14 residues. CDR3 coding DNA: TGTGCCAGCAGCTTAAAAGGTGGGGGCACTGAAGCTTTCTTT. Its translation: CASSLKGGGTEAFF.

The chain couples TRBV4-2 to TRBJ2-7; TRBD1 matches at 12 bases. V shed 4 bases, J shed 1 base, and the junction held 11 bases outside the gene matches. The CDR3 has 18 residues. Looked up from germline, CDR1 is LGHNA and CDR2 is YNFKEQ. The CDR3 sequence: CASSRMPGQGAISYEQYF. The DNA of the CDR3 is TGTGCCAGCAGCCGAATGCCGGGACAGGGGGCAATATCCTACGAGCAGTACTTC.

The CDR3 DNA follows: TGTGCCAGCTCCTTAGGACTAACCGGGATTCAACCCCTCCACTTT. As protein: CASSLGLTGIQPLHF. The V and J genes are TRBV28 and TRBJ1-6; D is unclear. The CDR3 is 15 amino acids. Per the germline V gene, CDR1 is MDHEN and CDR2 is SYDVKM. V lost 8 bases and J lost 12, with 23 bases in between. Full variable domain (outside the CDR3, taken from reference TRBV28 and TRBJ1-6): DVKVTQSSRYLVKRTGEKVFLECVQDMDHENMFWYRQDPGLGLRLIYFSYDVKMKEKGDIPEGYSVSREKKERFSLILESASTNQTSMYLCASSLGLTGIQPLHFGNGTRLTVT.

This chain joins TRBV19 and TRBJ1-5; 7 nucleotides line up with TRBD1. Germline loops: CDR1 LNHDA, CDR2 SQIVND (reference sequence). Trimming cost V 8 bases and J 1 base; bases outside gene matches: 5. The CDR3 extends over 14 amino acids. In nucleotides, the CDR3 is TGTGCCAGTTCAAAACAGGGGAGCAATCAGCCCCAGCATTTT. Protein product: CASSKQGSNQPQHF.

This clone appeared a few times. One junction end disagrees with the germline gene, perhaps due to a read error. This CDR3 is CASSSPPGGSRDTQYF. CDR3 bases: TGTGCCAGTAGCTCCCCGCCGGGCGGGAGCAGAGATACGCAGTATTTT. V is TRBV19 and J is TRBJ2-3; 7 bases align to TRBD2. This CDR3 is built from 16 residues. Germline CDR1 is LNHDA and CDR2 is SQIVND (reference sequence). Full variable domain (rest looked up from reference TRBV19 and TRBJ2-3): DGGITQSPKYLFRKEGQNVTLSCEQNLNHDAMYWYRQDPGQGLRLIYYSQIVNDFQKGDIAEGYSVSREKKESFPLTVTSAQKNPTAFYLCASSSPPGGSRDTQYFGPGTRLTVL.

The chain recombines TRBV5-5 with TRBJ1-3; 11 nucleotides line up with TRBD1. The V gene end was trimmed by 4 bases and the J gene end by 2 bases; junction bases not matched to a gene: 11. CDR3 length: 18 residues. Germline CDR1 SGHKS, CDR2 YYEKEE (reference sequence). The CDR3 here is CASSRGTGGFLAGNTIYF. In DNA, the CDR3 is TGTGCCAGCAGCCGAGGGACAGGGGGTTTCTTAGCTGGAAACACCATATATTTT. The complete variable domain, with remaining parts taken from reference TRBV5-5 and TRBJ1-3, reads DAGVTQSPTHLIKTRGQQVTLRCSPISGHKSVSWYQQVLGQGPQFIFQYYEKEERGRGNFPDRFSARQFPNYSSELNVNALLLGDSALYLCASSRGTGGFLAGNTIYFGEGSWLTVV.

The genes are TRBV19 and TRBJ2-3; the match to TRBD2 covers 8 bases. Per the germline V gene, CDR1 is LNHDA and CDR2 is SQIVND (reference sequence). V lost 4 bases to trimming and J lost 4 bases; unmatched junction nucleotides: 7. There are 15 residues in the CDR3. The CDR3 protein is CASSTPTGGADTQYF. The CDR3 DNA is TGTGCCAGTAGTACTCCCACGGGAGGGGCAGATACGCAGTATTTT. The variable domain in full, completed from reference TRBV19 and TRBJ2-3, reads DGGITQSPKYLFRKEGQNVTLSCEQNLNHDAMYWYRQDPGQGLRLIYYSQIVNDFQKGDIAEGYSVSREKKESFPLTVTSAQKNPTAFYLCASSTPTGGADTQYFGPGTRLTVL.

The CDR3 sequence: CASSLASVTGELFF. The CDR3 DNA is TGTGCCAGCAGCTTAGCTAGCGTTACCGGGGAGCTGTTTTTT. The J gene is TRBJ2-2, the V gene TRBV7-6; tentative D call: TRBD2 (5 bases). CDR1 and CDR2 (germline): SGHVS, FNYEAQ. The V and J ends lost 0 bases and 5 bases respectively, with 7 bases between them. The CDR3 totals 14 residues.

This chain joins TRBV28 and TRBJ2-2, with TRBD2 matching 13 bases. The CDR3 length is 17 residues. Trimming took 5 bases from V and 4 from J; bases not matched to a gene: 7. The germline CDR1 and CDR2 sequences are MDHEN and SYDVKM. The CDR3 nucleotides read TGTGCCAGCAGTCTCGGACTAGCGGGAGACGGCACCGGGGAGCTGTTTTTT. As protein: CASSLGLAGDGTGELFF.

The J gene is TRBJ2-2, the V gene TRBV19, with 8 bases matching TRBD2. Germline V gene data show CDR1 as LNHDA and CDR2 as SQIVND (reference sequence). The CDR3 extends over 16 amino acids. Germline trimming cut 7 bases from V and 1 base from J; bases unmatched to any gene: 8. The CDR3 loop is CASKLKGTRNTGELFF. CDR3 DNA sequence: TGTGCCAGTAAGCTGAAGGGGACTAGGAACACCGGGGAGCTGTTTTTT.